This entry lists 5 T cell receptor beta chains sequenced from one sample in a study of Ad26.COV2.S vaccination and SARS-CoV-2 variants. Regarding treatment: roughly 19 received Ad26.COV2.S at low or high dose, single or two shots; several received placebo; per-sample allocation not given. Day 63 after the first injection of vaccine or placebo was the sampling time. This table comes from immunoSEQ multiplex PCR, and its TCRdb copy is limited to in-frame clones, with some not included. The table includes roughly 350,000 clones, about nine tenths detected once. The starting material was peripheral blood, obtained in a trial of Ad26.COV2.S vaccine versus placebo. Every receptor here comes from a person aged 18-65 years who received the Ad26.COV2.S COVID-19 vaccine or a placebo.

This chain connects TRBV19 to TRBJ2-3; D call uncertain. This CDR3 comprises 16 residues. Per the germline V gene, CDR1 is LNHDA and CDR2 is SQIVND (reference sequence). V gave up 4 bases and J gave up 0 bases, with 14 bases separating them. The CDR3 protein is CASSNSIVSSTDTQYF. CDR3 DNA sequence: TGTGCCAGTAGTAATTCGATAGTTTCTAGCACAGATACGCAGTATTTT.

This chain joins TRBV7-2 and TRBJ1-1; maybe TRBD1 (6 bases). Germline assignment: CDR1 SGHTA and CDR2 FQGNSA. The CDR3 extends over 14 amino acids. Trimming shortened V by 6 bases and J by 0 bases, and 11 bases separated the two germline ends. CDR3 protein: CASRKGQMNTEAFF. The DNA for the CDR3 is TGTGCCAGCAGGAAGGGACAAATGAACACTGAAGCTTTCTTT. Together with reference TRBV7-2 and TRBJ1-1, the CDR3 gives the full variable domain: GAGVSQSPSNKVTEKGKDVELRCDPISGHTALYWYRQSLGQGLEFLIYFQGNSAPDKSGLPSDRFSAERTGGSVSTLTIQRTQQEDSAVYLCASRKGQMNTEAFFGQGTRLTVV.

This clone was seen a handful of times. The chain has TRBV4-3 and TRBJ1-5; 10 nucleotides align to TRBD1. J lost 2 bases, V lost 1 base, and 11 bases had no gene match. Germline CDR1 and CDR2: LGHNA and YSLEER. The CDR3 has 19 amino acids. The CDR3 DNA is TGCGCCAGCAGCCAAGTATACTCATTTGGGACAGGGGGCAATCAGCCCCAGCATTTT. This gives the protein CASSQVYSFGTGGNQPQHF.

The chain combines TRBV7-3 with TRBJ2-3, with a tentative D call TRBD1 (5 bases). The CDR3 totals 13 residues. The germline V gene has CDR1 SGHTA and CDR2 FQGTGA. The V end lost 0 bases, the J end lost 6 bases, and 7 bases lay between the germline ends. CDR3 coding DNA: TGTGCCAGCAGCTTAACCAGGGTGGATACGCAGTATTTT. This gives the protein CASSLTRVDTQYF.

This chain joins TRBV30 and TRBJ2-6; unclear D gene. Germline assignment: CDR1 GTSNPN and CDR2 SVGIG (reference sequence). The CDR3 covers 14 residues. Trimming took off 1 base at V and 0 bases at J, with 4 bases between the two ends. CDR3 bases: TGTGCCTGGAGTGGGGCCTCTGGGGCCAACGTCCTGACTTTC. Its protein product is CAWSGASGANVLTF.